Presented here are 27 T cell receptor beta chains from one specimen sequenced in a study of vaccination and CD4 T cells after COVID-19. Sample treatment: roughly nine-day PBMC culture with coronavirus spike peptide pools or control peptides (ViraFEST assay). Gathered ahead of the COVID-19 pandemic (2011-2018) were the CD4+ T cells of the unexposed donor. Sequence data for DNA of cultured CD4+ T cells were generated by the Oncomine TCR Beta short-read assay. Using the QIAamp micro DNA kit, genomic DNA was extracted from the CD4+ T cells that had been cultured. Each CDR3 protein is one row after TCRdb ran MiXCR on the PCR reads. The sample lists over 9,000 distinct CDR3 sequences; nearly 35% were seen once. These receptors' antigens are unknown. Sequencing was carried out using CD4+ T cells from blood, cultured in vitro. The receptors were gathered from a human donor in good health.

This clonotype was seen a few times. The V and J genes are TRBV15 and TRBJ1-3, with a tentative D call TRBD1 (6 bases). Trimming left V 5 bases short and J 3 bases short, with 11 bases between. Germline V CDR1 and CDR2: LNHNV, YYDKDF (reference sequence). CDR3 size: 14 residues. The chain's CDR3 is CATSLQGFGNTIYF. In nucleotides, the CDR3 is TGTGCCACCAGCTTACAGGGATTTGGAAACACCATATATTTT.

The chain links TRBV5-5 to TRBJ2-3; tentatively, D is TRBD1 (6 bases). The germline CDR1 and CDR2 sequences are SGHKS and YYEKEE (reference sequence). V was trimmed by 4 bases and J by 0 bases, leaving 9 bases between them. This CDR3 is built from 14 residues. CDR3 amino acids: CASSPQGSTDTQYF. CDR3 coding DNA: TGTGCCAGCAGCCCACAGGGAAGCACAGATACGCAGTATTTT.

V gene TRBV19 combines with J gene TRBJ2-2, with 7 bases identical to TRBD1. The CDR3 is 19 residues long. J gave up 2 bases and V 5 bases, and 17 bases lay outside the gene matches. CDR1 is LNHDA, CDR2 SQIVND, per germline (reference sequence). The CDR3 region is CASSSSTAQGKINTGELFF. The CDR3 DNA sequence: TGTGCCAGTAGTTCCAGTACCGCACAGGGGAAGATTAACACCGGGGAGCTGTTTTTT.

This clonotype has more than one count but fewer than ten. The rearrangement links TRBV11-3 to TRBJ2-1; D gene ambiguous. The DNA end lines up better with TRBJ2-7; the J call may be wrong. The CDR3 runs 13 residues. Germline CDR1 reads SGHNT; CDR2 reads YENEEA. CDR3 loop: CASSLRPLYEQYF. CDR3 nucleotide sequence: TGTGCCAGCAGCTTAAGACCCCTCTACGAGCAGTACTTC.

The V call is TRBV20-1, the J call TRBJ2-5; D possibly corresponds to TRBD1 (6 bases). V was trimmed by 6 bases and J by 2 bases, leaving 10 bases between them. Germline CDR1 DFQATT, CDR2 SNEGSKA (reference sequence). The CDR3 has 12 amino acids. CDR3 in DNA: TGCAGTGCCCTGGGGGCACAAGAGACCCAGTACTTC. Residues: CSALGAQETQYF.

The chain links TRBV28 to TRBJ1-5; D is unclear. CDR3 length: 14 residues. Trimming took off 3 bases at V and 0 bases at J, with 6 bases between the two ends. The V gene's germline CDR1 is MDHEN and CDR2 SYDVKM. CDR3 in amino acids: CASSLSHSNQPQHF. The CDR3 nucleotides are TGTGCCAGCAGTTTGTCGCATAGCAATCAGCCCCAGCATTTT.

Comments on this clonotype: Since no conserved phenylalanine or tryptophan closes the CDR3, a read error is the likely cause. It is unclear where the CDR3 begins or ends on the DNA, so no DNA is shown, and the CDR3 is as TCRdb lists it. CDR3 residues: CASTPPGDTQGGDPVL. The V gene is TRBV6-9, the J gene TRBJ2-5; the table's D call, TRBD1, was not checked against the DNA. Ends included, the CDR3 has 16 residues. Germline V gene sequence: CDR1 MNHGY, CDR2 SVAAGI.

This clonotype was counted between two and nine times. The genes are TRBV5-8 and TRBJ2-6; tentative D call: TRBD2 (6 bases). V dropped 4 bases and J dropped 1 base, with 18 bases sitting between them. In germline, CDR1 is SGHTS, CDR2 YDEGEE. The CDR3 sequence is 18 residues long. CDR3 coding DNA: TGTGCCAGCAGCAAAACTCGCCCTGGAGGGTCTGGGGCCAACGTCCTGACTTTC. This gives the protein CASSKTRPGGSGANVLTF.

This clonotype was counted between two and nine times. The chain joins TRBV6-1 to TRBJ1-3; D remains unclear. Germline V gene data show CDR1 as MNHNS and CDR2 as SASEGT. CDR3 length: 12 residues. V lost 6 bases, J lost 8 bases, and 11 bases lay in between. The chain's CDR3 is CASRRQVDTIYF. The CDR3 DNA is TGTGCCAGCAGGCGGCAGGTAGACACCATATATTTT.

The rearrangement uses TRBV7-2 and TRBJ2-1; weak D call: TRBD1 (5 bases). The CDR3 sequence is 16 residues long. Germline V CDR1 and CDR2: SGHTA, FQGNSA. Trimming shortened V by 2 bases and J by 0 bases, and 11 bases separated the two germline ends. DNA of the CDR3: TGTGCCAGCAGCTTACAGTGGGGCGACTCCTACAATGAGCAGTTCTTC. Amino acid sequence: CASSLQWGDSYNEQFF.

The chain has TRBV18 and TRBJ2-3; D unclear. Germline values: CDR1 KGHSH, CDR2 LQKENI. Trimming cost V 3 bases and J 4 bases, with 14 bases left between them. This CDR3 spans 15 amino acids. This chain's CDR3 is CASSPGQPGADTQYF. The CDR3 coding sequence is TGTGCCAGCTCACCGGGCCAACCGGGCGCAGATACGCAGTATTTT.

This clonotype has only a few counts. V usage is TRBV6-1 and J usage is TRBJ1-1; 7 positions agree with TRBD1. Germline-derived CDR1 and CDR2 are MNHNS and SASEGT. J was trimmed by 4 bases and V by 6 bases; bases with no gene match: 8. This CDR3 comprises 14 residues. CDR3 sequence: CASSPRQGSTEAFF. CDR3 sequence (DNA): TGTGCCAGCAGCCCAAGACAGGGTAGCACTGAAGCTTTCTTT.

This clonotype has only a few counts. This chain's CDR3 is CASRNDGTPQETQYF. The CDR3 DNA sequence: TGTGCCAGCAGGAACGACGGGACACCACAAGAGACCCAGTACTTC. The chain is built from TRBV6-2 or TRBV6-3 and TRBJ2-5, with D perhaps matching TRBD1 (6 bases). CDR3 length equals 15 residues. Trimming removed 6 bases from V and 2 bases from J, with 16 bases in between. Germline CDR1 is MNHEY and CDR2 is SVGEGT.

This clonotype was observed a single time. This chain uses TRBV28 with TRBJ2-1, with 7 positions matching TRBD1. This CDR3 has 14 residues. The V gene's germline CDR1 is MDHEN and CDR2 SYDVKM. V trimming: 6 bases; J trimming: 6 bases; junction bases outside the gene matches: 8. Here the CDR3 reads CASRRQGNLNEQFF. DNA of the CDR3: TGTGCCAGCAGACGACAGGGAAATCTCAATGAGCAGTTCTTC.

CDR3 nucleotides: TGTGCCAGCAGCCCCTTGACAGGGGGCATATCTAATGAAAAACTGTTTTTT. This translates into CASSPLTGGISNEKLFF. The chain combines TRBV7-9 with TRBJ1-4, with 10 bases identical to TRBD1. The CDR3 is 17 residues long. The V and J ends lost 5 bases and 3 bases, in that order; junction bases with no gene match: 9. Germline CDR1 reads SEHNR; CDR2 reads FQNEAQ (reference sequence). Full variable domain (remainder filled in from reference TRBV7-9 and TRBJ1-4): DTGVSQNPRHKITKRGQNVTFRCDPISEHNRLYWYRQTLGQGPEFLTYFQNEAQLEKSRLLSDRFSAERPKGSFSTLEIQRTEQGDSAMYLCASSPLTGGISNEKLFFGSGTQLSVL.

The V and J genes are TRBV7-9 and TRBJ2-7; TRBD1 aligns across 9 bases. This CDR3 spans 14 amino acids. The V gene end was trimmed by 5 bases and the J gene end by 3 bases; junction bases not matched to a gene: 5. Germline V CDR1 and CDR2: SEHNR, FQNEAQ (reference sequence). CDR3 in amino acids: CASSPGTGYYEQYF. In DNA, the CDR3 is TGTGCCAGCAGCCCCGGGACAGGGTACTACGAGCAGTACTTC.

This clonotype was picked up a small number of times. The CDR3 region is CASSSQETQYF. CDR3 sequence (DNA): TGTGCCAGCAGCTCCCAAGAGACCCAGTACTTC. The chain combines TRBV11-1 with TRBJ2-5; D gene unclear. Trimming cost V 4 bases and J 1 base, with 1 base left between them. The germline V gene encodes CDR1 SGHAT and CDR2 FQDESV (reference sequence). The CDR3 extends over 11 amino acids.

The sample holds a few counts of this clonotype. The chain couples TRBV27 to TRBJ2-1, with 9 bases lining up with TRBD1. V trimming: 8 bases; J trimming: 7 bases; junction bases outside the gene matches: 12. CDR3 length: 15 residues. In germline, CDR1 is MNHEY, CDR2 SMNVEV (reference sequence). Written as DNA, the CDR3 is TGTGCCAGCGGGTCTAACAGGGGGCGGGGTAATGAGCAGTTCTTC. It yields the protein CASGSNRGRGNEQFF.

With regard to this clonotype: The CDR3 carries no conserved terminal phenylalanine or tryptophan, so it likely arises from a read error. This rearrangement joins TRBV10-2 to TRBJ2-7, with D hard to call. This CDR3 has 16 amino acids. Trimming stripped 0 bases from V and 1 base from J, with 13 bases between. Germline V lookup: CDR1 WSHSY, CDR2 SAAADI. CDR3 protein: CASSESGKTLSYEQYS. The CDR3 DNA sequence: TGCGCCAGCAGTGAGTCGGGGAAGACACTATCCTACGAGCAGTACTCC.

This clonotype was detected a few times. This chain links TRBV29-1 with TRBJ2-3, with 12 bases aligning to TRBD2. Trimming removed 8 bases from V and 4 bases from J; junction bases left unmatched: 7. Germline values: CDR1 SQVTM, CDR2 ANQGSEA. The CDR3 has 14 amino acids. The CDR3 DNA reads TGCAGCCCCCGACTAGCGGGGGTGGCAGATACGCAGTATTTT. This sequence encodes CSPRLAGVADTQYF.

The chain has TRBV11-2 and TRBJ1-1, with D uncertain. V lost 3 bases and J 1 base, leaving 12 bases between the germline ends. Per the germline V gene, CDR1 is SGHAT and CDR2 is FQNNGV. This CDR3 spans 15 amino acids. The CDR3 nucleotides read TGTGCCAGCAGCTTTCCCTTTCACAGGAACACTGAAGCTTTCTTT. It translates to CASSFPFHRNTEAFF.

This clonotype was counted once. This rearrangement joins TRBV10-2 to TRBJ2-1; the match to TRBD2 covers 8 bases. V shed 2 bases, J shed 8 bases, and the junction held 11 bases outside the gene matches. This CDR3 region has 16 residues. Germline V gene data show CDR1 as WSHSY and CDR2 as SAAADI. CDR3 nucleotide sequence: TGCGCCAGCAGTGAGGATCTCCGGCTAGCGGGCTATGAGCAGTTCTTC. Its translation is CASSEDLRLAGYEQFF.

The rearrangement links TRBV20-1 to TRBJ2-5, with 7 bases lining up with TRBD1. The V and J ends lost 0 bases and 2 bases, in that order; junction bases with no gene match: 6. This CDR3 contains 15 residues. Per the germline V gene, CDR1 is DFQATT and CDR2 is SNEGSKA (reference sequence). As DNA, the CDR3 is TGCAGTGCTAGAGATCAACAGGGGAGACAAGAGACCCAGTACTTC. It codes for CSARDQQGRQETQYF.

The chain employs TRBV2 and TRBJ2-2; D gene ambiguous. This CDR3 comprises 13 residues. Germline loops: CDR1 SNHLY, CDR2 FYNNEI. Trimming took off 4 bases at V and 4 bases at J, with 7 bases between the two ends. The CDR3 here is CASSVVSTGELFF. The CDR3 DNA reads as TGTGCCAGCAGTGTGGTCTCCACCGGGGAGCTGTTTTTT.

This clonotype is classed as large (0.1 to 1%). The chain is built from TRBV2 and TRBJ2-5; D may be TRBD2 (5 bases). Trimming took off 0 bases at V and 0 bases at J, with 11 bases between the two ends. CDR1 SNHLY and CDR2 FYNNEI come from the germline V gene. The CDR3 extends over 16 amino acids. The CDR3 reads CASSEARASYQETQYF. For the CDR3, the DNA is TGTGCCAGCAGTGAAGCGCGGGCTAGCTACCAAGAGACCCAGTACTTC.

The chain employs TRBV20-1 and TRBJ1-4, with 7 nucleotides matching TRBD1. CDR1 and CDR2 (germline): DFQATT, SNEGSKA (reference sequence). The CDR3 runs to 17 residues. The ends lost 5 bases at V and 4 bases at J; junction bases unmatched: 16. The CDR3 protein is CSAPGDRESQSNEKLFF. CDR3 in DNA: TGCAGTGCTCCAGGCGACAGGGAGTCCCAAAGTAATGAAAAACTGTTTTTT.

V is TRBV7-9 and J is TRBJ2-5; 11 bases align to TRBD2. The CDR3 is 16 residues long. The germline CDR1 and CDR2 sequences are SEHNR and FQNEAQ (reference sequence). V lost 5 bases, J lost 4 bases, and 9 bases stayed unmatched. The CDR3 nucleotides read TGTGCCAGCAGCGCTAAGGGACTAGCGGTTCGAGAGACCCAGTACTTC. Its translation is CASSAKGLAVRETQYF.